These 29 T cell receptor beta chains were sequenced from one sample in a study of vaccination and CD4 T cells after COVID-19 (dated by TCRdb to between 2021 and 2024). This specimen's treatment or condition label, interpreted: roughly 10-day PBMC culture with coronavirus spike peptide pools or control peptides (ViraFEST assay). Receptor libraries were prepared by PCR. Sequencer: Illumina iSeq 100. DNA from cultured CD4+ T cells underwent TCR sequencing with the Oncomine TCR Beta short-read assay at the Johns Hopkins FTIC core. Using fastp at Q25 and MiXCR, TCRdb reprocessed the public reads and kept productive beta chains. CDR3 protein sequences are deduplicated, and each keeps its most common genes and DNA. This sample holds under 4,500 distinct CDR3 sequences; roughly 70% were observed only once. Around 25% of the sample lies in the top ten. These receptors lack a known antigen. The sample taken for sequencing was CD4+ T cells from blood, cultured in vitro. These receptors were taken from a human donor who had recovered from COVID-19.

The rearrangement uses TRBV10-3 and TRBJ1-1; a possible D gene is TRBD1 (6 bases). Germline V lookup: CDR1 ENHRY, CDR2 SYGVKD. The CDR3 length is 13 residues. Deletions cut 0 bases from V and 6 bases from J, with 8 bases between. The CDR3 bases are TGTGCCATCAGTGAGTCCGGGGGCGCTGAAGCTTTCTTT. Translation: CAISESGGAEAFF.

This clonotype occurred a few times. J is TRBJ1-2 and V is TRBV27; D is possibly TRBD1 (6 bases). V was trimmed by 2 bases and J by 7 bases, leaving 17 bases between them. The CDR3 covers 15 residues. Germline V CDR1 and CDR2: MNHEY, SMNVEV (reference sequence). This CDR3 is CASSLSTGPASGYTF. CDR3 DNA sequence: TGTGCCAGCAGTTTAAGTACAGGGCCAGCGAGTGGCTACACCTTC.

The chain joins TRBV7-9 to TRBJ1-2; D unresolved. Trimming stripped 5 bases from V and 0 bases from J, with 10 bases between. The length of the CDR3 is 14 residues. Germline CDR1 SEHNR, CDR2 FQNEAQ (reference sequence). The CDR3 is CASSGRSTNYGYTF. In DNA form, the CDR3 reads TGTGCCAGCAGCGGCAGGAGCACTAACTATGGCTACACCTTC. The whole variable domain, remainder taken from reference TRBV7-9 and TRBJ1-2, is DTGVSQNPRHKITKRGQNVTFRCDPISEHNRLYWYRQTLGQGPEFLTYFQNEAQLEKSRLLSDRFSAERPKGSFSTLEIQRTEQGDSAMYLCASSGRSTNYGYTFGSGTRLTVV.

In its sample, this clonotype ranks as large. CDR3 residues: CSGHHSSSYEQYF. The CDR3 DNA follows: TGCAGTGGCCACCACTCTAGCTCCTACGAGCAGTACTTC. V and J are TRBV20-1 and TRBJ2-7, with D uncertain. The V end was cut by 7 bases, the J end by 0 bases, with 13 bases between. This CDR3 has 13 residues. Germline loops: CDR1 DFQATT, CDR2 SNEGSKA (reference sequence).

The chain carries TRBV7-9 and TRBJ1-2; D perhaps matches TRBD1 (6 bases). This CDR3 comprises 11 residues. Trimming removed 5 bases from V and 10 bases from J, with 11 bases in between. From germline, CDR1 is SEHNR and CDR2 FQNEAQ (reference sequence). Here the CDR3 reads CASSPRDTYTF. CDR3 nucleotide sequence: TGTGCCAGCAGCCCCAGGGACACCTACACCTTC.

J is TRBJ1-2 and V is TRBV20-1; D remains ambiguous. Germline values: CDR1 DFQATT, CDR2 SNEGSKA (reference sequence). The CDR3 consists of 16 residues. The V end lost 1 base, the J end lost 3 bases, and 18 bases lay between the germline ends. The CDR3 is CSARAVGEAHDYGYTF. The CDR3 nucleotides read TGCAGTGCTAGAGCGGTTGGGGAAGCCCACGACTATGGCTACACCTTC.

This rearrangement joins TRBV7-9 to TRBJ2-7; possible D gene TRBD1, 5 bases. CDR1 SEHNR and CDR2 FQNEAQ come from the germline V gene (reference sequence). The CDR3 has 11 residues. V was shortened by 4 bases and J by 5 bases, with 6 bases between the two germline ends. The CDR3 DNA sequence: TGTGCCAGCAGCTCAGGGCACGAGCAGTACTTC. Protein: CASSSGHEQYF.

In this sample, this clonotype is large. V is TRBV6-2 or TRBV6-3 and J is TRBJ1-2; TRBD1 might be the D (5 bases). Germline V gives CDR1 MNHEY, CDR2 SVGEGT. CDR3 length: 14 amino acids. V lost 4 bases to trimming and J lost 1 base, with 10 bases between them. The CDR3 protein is CASSWGTDNYGYTF. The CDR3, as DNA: TGTGCCAGCAGTTGGGGGACGGATAACTATGGCTACACCTTC.

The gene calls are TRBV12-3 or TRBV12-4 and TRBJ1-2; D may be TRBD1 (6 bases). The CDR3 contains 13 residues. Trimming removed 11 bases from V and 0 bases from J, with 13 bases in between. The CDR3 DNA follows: TGTGCCTCCCGAAGGGGGGCTAACTATGGCTACACCTTC. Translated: CASRRGANYGYTF.

This chain's CDR3 is CASSREDRVNYGYTF. The CDR3 bases are TGCGCCAGCAGCCGAGAGGACAGGGTAAACTATGGCTACACCTTC. The chain combines TRBV4-3 with TRBJ1-2, with 8 nucleotides matching TRBD1. Germline lookup yields CDR1 LGHNA and CDR2 YSLEER. V lost 4 bases to trimming and J lost 2 bases; unmatched junction nucleotides: 6. This CDR3 contains 15 residues.

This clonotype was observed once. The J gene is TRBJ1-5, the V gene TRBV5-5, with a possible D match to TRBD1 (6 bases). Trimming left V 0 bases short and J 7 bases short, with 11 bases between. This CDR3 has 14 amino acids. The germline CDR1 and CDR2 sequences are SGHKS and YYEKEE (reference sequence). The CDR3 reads CASSLGQGTQPQHF. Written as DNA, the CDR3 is TGTGCCAGCAGCTTGGGGCAGGGGACCCAGCCCCAGCATTTT.

This chain's CDR3 is CASRRDKGRETQYF. In DNA, the CDR3 is TGTGCCAGCAGACGGGACAAGGGAAGGGAGACCCAGTACTTC. V is TRBV7-9 and J is TRBJ2-5; D may be TRBD1 (6 bases). The germline gives CDR1 SEHNR, CDR2 FQNEAQ (reference sequence). V was clipped by 6 bases and J by 5 bases, with 16 bases between them. There are 14 residues in the CDR3.

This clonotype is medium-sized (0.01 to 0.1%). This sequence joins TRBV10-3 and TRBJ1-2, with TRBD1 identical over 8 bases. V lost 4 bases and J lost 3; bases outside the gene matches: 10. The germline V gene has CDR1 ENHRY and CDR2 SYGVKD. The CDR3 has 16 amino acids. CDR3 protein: CAISGTTGQAYYGYTF. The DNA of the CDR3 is TGTGCCATCAGTGGGACTACGGGACAGGCGTACTATGGCTACACCTTC.

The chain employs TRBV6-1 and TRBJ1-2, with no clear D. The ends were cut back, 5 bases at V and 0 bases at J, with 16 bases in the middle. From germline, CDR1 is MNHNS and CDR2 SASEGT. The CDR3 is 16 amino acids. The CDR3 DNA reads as TGTGCCAGCAGTCCACATAAGGGTATCGCTAACTATGGCTACACCTTC. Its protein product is CASSPHKGIANYGYTF.

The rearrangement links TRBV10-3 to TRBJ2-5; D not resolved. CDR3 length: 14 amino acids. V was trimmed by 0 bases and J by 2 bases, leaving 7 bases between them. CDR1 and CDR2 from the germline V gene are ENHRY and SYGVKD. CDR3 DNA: TGTGCCATCAGTGAGTCAGGCAGGCAAGAGACCCAGTACTTC. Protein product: CAISESGRQETQYF.

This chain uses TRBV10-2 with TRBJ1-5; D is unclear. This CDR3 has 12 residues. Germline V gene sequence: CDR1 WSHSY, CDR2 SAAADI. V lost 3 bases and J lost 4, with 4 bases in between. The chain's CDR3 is CASSDGNQPQHF. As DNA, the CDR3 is TGCGCCAGCAGTGATGGGAATCAGCCCCAGCATTTT.

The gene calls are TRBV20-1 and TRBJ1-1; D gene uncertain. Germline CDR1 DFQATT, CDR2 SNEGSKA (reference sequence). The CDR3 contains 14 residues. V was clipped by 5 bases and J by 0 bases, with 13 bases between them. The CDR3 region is CSARPTTLNTEAFF. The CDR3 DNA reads TGCAGTGCTCGACCGACGACGCTGAACACTGAAGCTTTCTTT.

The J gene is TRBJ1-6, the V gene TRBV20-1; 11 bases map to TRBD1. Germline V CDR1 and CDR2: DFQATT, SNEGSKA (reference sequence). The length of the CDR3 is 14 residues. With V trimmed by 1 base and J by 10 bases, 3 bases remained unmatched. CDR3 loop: CSARGGTGGSPLHF. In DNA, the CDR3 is TGCAGTGCTAGAGGCGGGACAGGGGGATCACCCCTCCACTTT.

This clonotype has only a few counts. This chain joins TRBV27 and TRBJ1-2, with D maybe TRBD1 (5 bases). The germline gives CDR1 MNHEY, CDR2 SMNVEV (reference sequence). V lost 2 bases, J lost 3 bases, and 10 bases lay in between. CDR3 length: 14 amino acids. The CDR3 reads CASSLPGRDYGYTF. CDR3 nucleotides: TGTGCCAGCAGTTTACCGGGACGGGACTATGGCTACACCTTC.

The CDR3 protein is CASSSNRDYGYTF. For the CDR3, the DNA is TGTGCCAGCAGCTCTAACAGGGACTATGGCTACACCTTC. The gene calls are TRBV27 and TRBJ1-2, with TRBD1 as a possible D gene (6 bases). Trimming pared 6 bases from V and 3 bases from J, leaving 11 bases between. CDR3 length equals 13 residues. The germline V gene has CDR1 MNHEY and CDR2 SMNVEV (reference sequence).

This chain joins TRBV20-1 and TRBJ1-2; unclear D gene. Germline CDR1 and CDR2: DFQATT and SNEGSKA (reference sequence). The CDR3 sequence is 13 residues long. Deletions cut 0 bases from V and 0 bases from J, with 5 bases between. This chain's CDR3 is CSARDSTNYGYTF. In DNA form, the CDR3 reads TGCAGTGCTAGAGACAGTACTAACTATGGCTACACCTTC.

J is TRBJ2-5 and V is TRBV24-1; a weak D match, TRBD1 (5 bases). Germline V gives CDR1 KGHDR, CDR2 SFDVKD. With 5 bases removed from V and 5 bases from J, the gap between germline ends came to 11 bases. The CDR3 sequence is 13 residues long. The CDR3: CATSGTPVETQYF. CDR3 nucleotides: TGTGCCACCAGTGGGACACCGGTGGAGACCCAGTACTTC.

The CDR3 sequence: CSARHSSGNTIYF. The DNA for the CDR3 is TGCAGTGCTAGACACAGCTCTGGAAACACCATATATTTT. The J gene is TRBJ1-3, the V gene TRBV20-1, with unresolved D. CDR3 length: 13 amino acids. With 2 bases removed from V and 0 bases from J, the gap between germline ends came to 5 bases. From germline, CDR1 is DFQATT and CDR2 SNEGSKA (reference sequence).

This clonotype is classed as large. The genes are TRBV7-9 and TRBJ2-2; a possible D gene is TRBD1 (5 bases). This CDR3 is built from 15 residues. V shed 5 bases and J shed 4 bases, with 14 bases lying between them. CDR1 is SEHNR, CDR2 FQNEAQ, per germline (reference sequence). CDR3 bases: TGTGCCAGCAGCATGAGGACACTGCCCACCGGGGAGCTGTTTTTT. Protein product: CASSMRTLPTGELFF.

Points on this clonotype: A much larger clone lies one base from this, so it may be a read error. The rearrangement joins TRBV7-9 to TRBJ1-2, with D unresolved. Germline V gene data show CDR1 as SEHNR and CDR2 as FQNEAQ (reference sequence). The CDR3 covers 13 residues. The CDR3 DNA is TGTGCCAACAGCTTAGGACGCCCCAATGGCTACACCTTC. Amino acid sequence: CANSLGRPNGYTF.

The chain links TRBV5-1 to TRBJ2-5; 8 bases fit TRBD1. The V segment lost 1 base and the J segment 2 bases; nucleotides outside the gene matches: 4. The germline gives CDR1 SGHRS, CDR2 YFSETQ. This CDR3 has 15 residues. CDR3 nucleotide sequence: TGCGCCAGCAGCTTGTCCGGGACAGGTCAAGAGACCCAGTACTTC. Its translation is CASSLSGTGQETQYF. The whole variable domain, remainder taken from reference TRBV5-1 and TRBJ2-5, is KAGVTQTPRYLIKTRGQQVTLSCSPISGHRSVSWYQQTPGQGLQFLFEYFSETQRNKGNFPGRFSGRQFSNSRSEMNVSTLELGDSALYLCASSLSGTGQETQYFGPGTRLLVL.

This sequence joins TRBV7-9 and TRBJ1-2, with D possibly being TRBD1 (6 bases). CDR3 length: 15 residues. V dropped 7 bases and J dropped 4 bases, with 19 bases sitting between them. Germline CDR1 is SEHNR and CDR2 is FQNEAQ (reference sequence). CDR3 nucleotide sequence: TGTGCCAGCAACCTTCCCGGCACAGGGACCTATGGCTACACCTTC. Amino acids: CASNLPGTGTYGYTF.

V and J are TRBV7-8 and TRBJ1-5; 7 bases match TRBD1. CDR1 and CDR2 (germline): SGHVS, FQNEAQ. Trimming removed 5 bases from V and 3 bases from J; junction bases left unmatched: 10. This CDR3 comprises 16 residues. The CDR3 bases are TGTGCCAGCAGCGGCCCGGGACAGAACCTCAATCAGCCCCAGCATTTT. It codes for CASSGPGQNLNQPQHF.

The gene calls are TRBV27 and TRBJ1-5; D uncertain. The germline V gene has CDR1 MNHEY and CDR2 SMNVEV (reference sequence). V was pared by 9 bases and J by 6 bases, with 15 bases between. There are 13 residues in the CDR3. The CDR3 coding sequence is TGTGCCAGTCAACGGACCAGCGGTCAGCCCCAGCATTTT. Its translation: CASQRTSGQPQHF.